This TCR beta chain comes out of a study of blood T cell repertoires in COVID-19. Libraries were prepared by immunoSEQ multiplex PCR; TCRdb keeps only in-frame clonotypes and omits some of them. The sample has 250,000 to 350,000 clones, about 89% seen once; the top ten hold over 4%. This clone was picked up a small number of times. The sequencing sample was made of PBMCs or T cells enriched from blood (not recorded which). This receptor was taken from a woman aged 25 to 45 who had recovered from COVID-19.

The CDR3 spells CASSPSLYEKLFF. The DNA of the CDR3 is TGTGCCAGCAGTCCAAGCTTGTATGAAAAACTGTTTTTT. The chain is built from TRBV14 and TRBJ1-4; no definite D call. The CDR3 has 13 amino acids. CDR1 is SGHDN and CDR2 is FVKESK in the germline V gene. Deletions cut 6 bases from V and 6 bases from J, with 11 bases between.